This is a list of T cell receptor beta chains from one sample in a study of blood T cell repertoires in COVID-19. Measured with immunoSEQ multiplex PCR; TCRdb has only the in-frame clones, and not every one. The table lists about 260,000 clones, just under 85% of them singletons. The sequenced sample consisted of peripheral blood. Every receptor here comes from a woman older than 75 with acute or convalescent COVID-19. CDR3s include the opening cysteine and the closing phenylalanine or tryptophan. The order of the fields is clone size, D gene, V gene, J gene, CDR3 protein, CDR3 DNA. D genes are given only for firm matches. Clone size appears in some rows only: once, few, many, or a class for an expanded clone.

>.|.|TRBV7-2|TRBJ2-1
CASSLEGEGGHNEQFF
TGTGCCAGCAGCTTAGAAGGGGAGGGGGGTCACAATGAGCAGTTCTTC
>.|TRBD2|TRBV29-1|TRBJ2-5
CTFLASGGQETQYF
TGCACCTTCTTGGCTAGCGGAGGACAAGAGACCCAGTACTTC
>.|.|TRBV6-1|TRBJ1-2
CASSEAMGEINYGYTF
TGTGCCAGCAGTGAAGCTATGGGCGAAATAAACTATGGCTACACCTTC
>.|TRBD1|TRBV3-1/TRBV3-2|TRBJ2-2
CASRRQGNTNTGELFF
TGTGCCAGCAGGCGACAGGGAAACACGAACACCGGGGAGCTGTTTTTT
>.|TRBD1|TRBV6-2/TRBV6-3|TRBJ1-1
CASSRGQGGEAFF
TGTGCCAGCAGTAGGGGACAGGGAGGTGAAGCTTTCTTT
>.|.|TRBV6-5|TRBJ2-1
CASSYSPGSYNEQFF
TGTGCCAGCAGTTACTCTCCGGGATCCTACAATGAGCAGTTCTTC
>.|.|TRBV21-1|TRBJ2-7
CASSPDKEISYEQYF
TGTGCCAGCAGCCCGGACAAGGAAATATCCTACGAGCAGTACTTC
>.|.|TRBV5-1|TRBJ2-4
CASSQLQGDGAKNIQYF
TGCGCCAGCAGCCAACTACAGGGTGATGGGGCCAAAAACATTCAGTACTTC
>.|.|TRBV12-3/TRBV12-4|TRBJ2-3
CASSLLGVDTQYF
TGTGCCAGCAGTTTATTAGGGGTAGATACGCAGTATTTT
>few|.|TRBV9|TRBJ1-6
CASSASNSPLHF
TGTGCCAGCAGCGCTAGTAATTCACCCCTCCACTTT
>.|TRBD1|TRBV29-1|TRBJ1-1
CSVGSWTGGAFF
TGCAGCGTTGGTTCCTGGACAGGGGGAGCTTTCTTT
>few|TRBD2|TRBV7-9|TRBJ2-5
CASSLDPGLAGRETQYF
TGTGCCAGCAGCTTGGATCCGGGACTAGCGGGGAGAGAGACCCAGTACTTC
>.|TRBD1|TRBV4-1|TRBJ1-3
CASSQLSGTAGNTIYF
TGCGCCAGCAGCCAATTGTCCGGGACAGCTGGAAACACCATATATTTT
>.|TRBD1|TRBV30|TRBJ1-2
CAWSRGQGINYGYTF
TGTGCCTGGAGTAGGGGACAGGGGATTAACTATGGCTACACCTTC
>.|TRBD1|TRBV7-9|TRBJ2-2
CASKGADAGELFF
TGTGCCAGCAAGGGGGCCGATGCCGGGGAGCTGTTTTTT
>once|.|TRBV5-1|TRBJ1-5
CASSLYGGGNQPQHF
TGCGCCAGCAGCTTGTATGGCGGGGGCAATCAGCCCCAGCATTTT
>few|.|TRBV15|TRBJ1-6
CATSREVNSPLHF
TGTGCCACCAGCCGGGAGGTAAATTCACCCCTCCACTTT
>.|.|TRBV3-1/TRBV3-2|TRBJ2-4
CASSQPSKGDSAQYF
TGTGCCAGCAGCCAACCGAGTAAGGGCGACAGCGCTCAGTACTTC
>.|TRBD1|TRBV6-5|TRBJ2-2
CASRRTGAFSGELFF
TGTGCCAGCCGTCGGACAGGGGCCTTCTCCGGGGAGCTGTTTTTT
>.|.|TRBV7-6|TRBJ1-1
CASSLLGEGHTEAFF
TGTGCCAGCAGCTTACTAGGGGAAGGACACACTGAAGCTTTCTTT
>.|TRBD1|TRBV5-1|TRBJ2-5
CASSPNPGQQETQYF
TGCGCCAGCAGCCCAAATCCGGGACAGCAAGAGACCCAGTACTTC
>.|.|TRBV15|TRBJ1-5
CATSRDTGRVNQPQHF
TGTGCCACCAGCAGAGATACAGGGAGGGTCAATCAGCCCCAGCATTTT
>.|.|TRBV2|TRBJ2-2
CASRLERGGTGELFF
TGTGCCAGCAGATTGGAACGGGGTGGTACCGGGGAGCTGTTTTTT
>.|.|TRBV5-8|TRBJ2-7
CASSLMLTGEQYF
TGTGCCAGCAGCTTAATGCTAACGGGGGAGCAGTACTTC
>.|.|TRBV6-2/TRBV6-3|TRBJ1-2
CASSSPLVVGRGYGYTF
TGTGCCAGCAGCTCGCCTCTCGTGGTAGGGAGAGGATATGGCTACACCTTC
>.|.|TRBV19|TRBJ1-4
CASSIGGPSTNEKLFF
TGTGCCAGTAGTATTGGGGGCCCCTCTACAAATGAAAAACTGTTTTTT
>.|TRBD1|TRBV7-8|TRBJ1-1
CASSSEDRASTEAFF
TGTGCCAGCAGCTCGGAAGACAGGGCGAGCACTGAAGCTTTCTTT
>.|TRBD1|TRBV5-1|TRBJ1-1
CASSLAGTGDSEAFF
TGCGCCAGCAGCTTAGCCGGGACAGGGGATTCTGAAGCTTTCTTT
>once|.|TRBV4-1|TRBJ1-2
CASSQGAAGIGYGYTF
TGCGCCAGCAGCCAAGGGGCAGCAGGGATTGGGTATGGCTACACCTTC
>.|.|TRBV15|TRBJ2-2
CATSRGGMNTGELFF
TGTGCCACCAGCAGAGGGGGCATGAACACCGGGGAGCTGTTTTTT
>few|.|TRBV5-4|TRBJ1-6
CASSLGAGGSPLHF
TGTGCCAGCAGCTTGGGGGCGGGTGGATCACCCCTCCACTTT
>few|.|TRBV4-1|TRBJ2-7
CASSQSMAGSNEQYF
TGCGCCAGCAGCCAATCGATGGCCGGGAGTAACGAGCAGTACTTC
>.|TRBD1|TRBV25-1|TRBJ2-2
CASSRDRGGTGELFF
TGTGCCAGCAGTAGGGACAGGGGGGGCACCGGGGAGCTGTTTTTT
>.|.|TRBV4-3|TRBJ1-2
CASSQAYDTQIYGYTF
TGCGCCAGCAGCCAAGCGTATGACACACAGATCTATGGCTACACCTTC
>.|TRBD1|TRBV5-4|TRBJ2-7
CASSFTGTGGYEQYF
TGTGCCAGCAGCTTTACCGGGACAGGGGGTTACGAGCAGTACTTC
>.|TRBD2|TRBV30|TRBJ2-3
CAWRGGSSDTQYF
TGTGCCTGGAGGGGCGGGAGCTCAGATACGCAGTATTTT
>.|TRBD1|TRBV9|TRBJ2-7
CASSTNPLEGADYEQYF
TGTGCCAGCAGCACAAACCCTTTAGAGGGGGCGGACTACGAGCAGTACTTC
>.|.|TRBV6-6|TRBJ2-7
CASSSTGPSYEQYF
TGTGCCAGCAGTTCTACAGGGCCCTCCTACGAGCAGTACTTC
>once|TRBD1|TRBV5-1|TRBJ1-2
CASSLNPGQGVYGYTF
TGCGCCAGCAGTTTAAATCCGGGACAGGGTGTCTATGGCTACACCTTC
>.|TRBD2|TRBV19|TRBJ2-3
CASSIPGGGPGDTQYF
TGTGCCAGTAGTATCCCCGGCGGGGGGCCCGGAGATACGCAGTATTTT
>few|.|TRBV5-1|TRBJ2-5
CASRGLSGETQYF
TGCGCCAGCAGAGGTCTGTCGGGAGAGACCCAGTACTTC
>few|.|TRBV7-2|TRBJ1-5
CASSFLGQGQPQHF
TGTGCCAGCAGCTTCTTAGGGCAGGGGCAGCCCCAGCATTTT
>.|TRBD1|TRBV4-1|TRBJ1-1
CASSQDTRQGETEAFF
TGCGCCAGCAGCCAAGATACTCGGCAGGGGGAAACTGAAGCTTTCTTT
>few|.|TRBV19|TRBJ1-5
CASSIDRGNNQPQHF
TGTGCCAGTAGTATAGACAGGGGTAATAATCAGCCCCAGCATTTT
>.|.|TRBV5-5|TRBJ1-1
CASSPGQGQNTEAFF
TGTGCCAGCAGCCCGGGCCAGGGGCAGAACACTGAAGCTTTCTTT